The 22 T cell receptor beta chains below were found in one sample sequenced in a study of molecular identifiers for immune sequencing clone quantification. One entry per CDR3 protein results from TCRdb running MiXCR on the PCR reads. The table records some 580,000 distinct CDR3 sequences, roughly 25% of them present only once. Specimen: naive CD8+ T cells from blood, with Jurkat cell RNA spiked in. Sample subset: FACS-sorted CD8+CD4-CCR7+CD45RA+ naive T cells. The receptors were gathered from a human donor in good health. Some libraries in this study had Jurkat cell RNA spiked in.

Concerning this clonotype: This could be a read error, since a much larger clone is one nucleotide away. No conserved phenylalanine or tryptophan is present at the end of the CDR3, so a read error is the likely explanation. This chain links TRBV29-1 with TRBJ2-7; D ambiguous. This CDR3 is built from 12 residues. Trimming cost V 7 bases and J 2 bases, with 12 bases left between them. Germline CDR1 and CDR2: SQVTM and ANQGSEA. DNA for the CDR3: TGCAGCGCCATCGACGGAACCTACGAGCAGTACCTC. Encoded protein: CSAIDGTYEQYL.

As regards this clonotype: This may be a read error: a much more frequent sequence differs by one nucleotide. The V gene is TRBV14, the J gene TRBJ1-6; 7 bases map to TRBD1. V lost 3 bases and J lost 6; bases outside the gene matches: 5. Germline V CDR1 and CDR2: SGHDN, FVKESK. This CDR3 contains 15 residues. The CDR3 reads CASSHGWDSNSPLHF. The CDR3 nucleotides are TGTGCCAGCAGCCACGGTTGGGACAGTAATTCACCCCTCCACTTT.

The chain uses TRBV30 and TRBJ2-7; 8 positions agree with TRBD1. V dropped 4 bases and J dropped 6; count of bases not matched to a gene: 8. The CDR3 spans 13 residues. Germline V gene lookup returns CDR1 GTSNPN and CDR2 SVGIG (reference sequence). CDR3 nucleotides: TGTGCCTGGATCGGCAGGGGGCCGGTCGAGCAGTACTTC. This gives the protein CAWIGRGPVEQYF.

This clonotype was seen at least ten times. V gene TRBV12-3 or TRBV12-4 combines with J gene TRBJ1-1; no firm D call. Between the trimmed V and J ends, which lost 5 bases and 4 bases, there was a span of 17 bases. The CDR3 loop spans 15 amino acids. CDR3: CASSQDSPLGTEAFF. The CDR3 DNA reads as TGTGCCAGCAGTCAAGATTCGCCCCTGGGCACTGAAGCTTTCTTT.

V is TRBV30 and J is TRBJ2-1, with 10 bases that match TRBD1. CDR1 is GTSNPN, CDR2 SVGIG, per germline (reference sequence). J lost 4 bases, V lost 3 bases, and 6 bases had no gene match. This CDR3 is 15 amino acids long. The CDR3 is CAWRRTGGWYNEQFF. In DNA, the CDR3 is TGTGCCTGGAGGAGGACAGGGGGTTGGTACAATGAGCAGTTCTTC.

The chain uses TRBV27 and TRBJ1-5, with a weak D call TRBD1 (6 bases). This CDR3 is built from 18 residues. Between the trimmed V and J ends, which lost 2 bases and 4 bases, there was a span of 21 bases. CDR1 MNHEY and CDR2 SMNVEV come from the germline V gene (reference sequence). In nucleotides, the CDR3 is TGTGCCAGCAGTTTAGACCCGGGGGGGGCGGATTCGAATCAGCCCCAGCATTTT. It specifies CASSLDPGGADSNQPQHF.

The gene calls are TRBV15 and TRBJ2-3; 12 nucleotides align to TRBD2. Germline CDR1 is LNHNV and CDR2 is YYDKDF (reference sequence). The CDR3 totals 17 residues. The junction had 11 bases not matched to a gene; V was cut back by 4 bases and J by 6 bases. The CDR3 spells CATSTLAGGPVFDTQYF. CDR3 DNA: TGTGCCACCAGCACCCTAGCGGGGGGGCCGGTTTTTGATACGCAGTATTTT.

Ten or more counts support this clonotype. The V and J genes are TRBV12-3 or TRBV12-4 and TRBJ1-5, with TRBD1 matching 7 bases. Trimming at V came to 6 bases and at J to 6 bases, leaving 2 bases not matched to a gene. CDR3 length: 12 amino acids. CDR3 DNA: TGTGCCAGCAGGACAGGGAGTCAGCCCCAGCATTTT. Amino acid sequence: CASRTGSQPQHF.

As regards this clonotype: Just one base apart from a much larger clone, this may be a read error. The V and J genes are TRBV12-3 or TRBV12-4 and TRBJ1-2, with no clear D. The CDR3 has 13 residues. The DNA of the CDR3 is TGTGCCAGCAGACCTACAGAGATCTATGGCTTCACCTTC. It yields the protein CASRPTEIYGFTF.

Details on this clonotype: This may be a read error: a much more frequent sequence differs by one nucleotide. The rearrangement uses TRBV12-5 and TRBJ1-5, with 12 bases fitting TRBD1. The germline CDR1 and CDR2 sequences are LGHNT and FRNRAP. The CDR3 spans 14 residues. This CDR3 is CVYRDRGRRQPQHF. In DNA, the CDR3 is TGTGTTTACCGGGACAGGGGGCGGCGTCAGCCCCAGCATTTT.

The chain is built from TRBV14 and TRBJ1-6, with 10 bases lining up with TRBD1. The germline gives CDR1 SGHDN, CDR2 FVKESK. V lost 4 bases, J lost 8 bases, and 5 bases stayed unmatched. This CDR3 spans 15 amino acids. The CDR3 bases are TGTGCCAGCAGCCTAGGGACAGGGGTACATTCACCCCTCCACTTT. Protein sequence: CASSLGTGVHSPLHF.

The gene calls are TRBV20-1 and TRBJ1-6, with D possibly matching TRBD1 (5 bases). V was clipped by 6 bases and J by 0 bases, with 15 bases between them. Germline V gene lookup returns CDR1 DFQATT and CDR2 SNEGSKA (reference sequence). This CDR3 region has 16 residues. CDR3 sequence: CSAPAPDSSYNSPLHF. For the CDR3, the DNA is TGCAGTGCGCCGGCCCCAGACAGCTCCTATAATTCACCCCTCCACTTT.

This clonotype was counted ten times or more. The chain couples TRBV4-1 to TRBJ2-3; D is undetermined. Trimming cost V 3 bases and J 0 bases, with 13 bases left between them. This CDR3 has 16 amino acids. Looked up from germline, CDR1 is MGHRA and CDR2 is YSYEKL. CDR3 residues: CASSQIVGPSTDTQYF. The CDR3 DNA sequence: TGCGCCAGCAGCCAGATTGTAGGACCTAGCACAGATACGCAGTATTTT.

This clonotype was seen at least ten times. V gene TRBV6-6 combines with J gene TRBJ2-5; tentative D call: TRBD1 (5 bases). In germline, CDR1 is MNHNY, CDR2 SVGAGI (reference sequence). This CDR3 has 15 residues. V dropped 6 bases and J dropped 3 bases, with 17 bases sitting between them. Here the CDR3 reads CASRPGVWGEETQYF. For the CDR3, the DNA is TGTGCCAGCAGACCCGGTGTCTGGGGCGAAGAGACCCAGTACTTC.

The V gene is TRBV27, the J gene TRBJ2-7, with TRBD2 identical over 16 bases. V lost 3 bases and J lost 1; bases outside the gene matches: 6. The CDR3 covers 18 residues. CDR1 is MNHEY and CDR2 is SMNVEV in the germline V gene (reference sequence). The CDR3 nucleotides are TGTGCCAGCAGTTTGGGACTAGCGGGGGGGCAACGGTCCTACGAGCAGTACTTC. Translating it yields CASSLGLAGGQRSYEQYF.

Turning to this clonotype: The junction departs from germline at one end; a sequencing error may be responsible. This chain joins TRBV27 and TRBJ1-3; 10 positions match TRBD1. The CDR3 has 16 amino acids. CDR1 MNHEY and CDR2 SMNVEV come from the germline V gene (reference sequence). CDR3 in amino acids: CASSITGTGAGNAIYF. The CDR3 nucleotides are TGTGCCAGCAGTATAACCGGGACAGGGGCTGGAAACGCCATATATTTT.

This clonotype was counted many times. The J gene is TRBJ2-1, the V gene TRBV24-1, with D unclear. With 5 bases removed from V and 8 bases from J, the gap between germline ends came to 18 bases. The CDR3 runs to 15 residues. Germline V gene data show CDR1 as KGHDR and CDR2 as SFDVKD. The CDR3: CATSARTVSADEQFF. In DNA form, the CDR3 reads TGTGCCACCAGTGCCCGGACGGTCTCGGCAGATGAGCAGTTCTTC.

With respect to this clonotype: This clone may be a read error of a much larger clone one base away. The CDR3 coding sequence is TGTGCCAGCAGCCATCGAGCAACTAATGAAAAACTGTTTTTT. Translation gives CASSHRATNEKLFF. V and J are TRBV14 and TRBJ1-4; D call uncertain. This CDR3 has 14 residues. V was shortened by 3 bases and J by 0 bases, with 5 bases between the two germline ends. The germline V gene has CDR1 SGHDN and CDR2 FVKESK.

The genes are TRBV7-2 and TRBJ2-3; D ambiguous. CDR1 and CDR2 (germline): SGHTA, FQGNSA. Trimming pared 5 bases from V and 0 bases from J, leaving 12 bases between. This CDR3 contains 15 residues. CDR3: CASSKTFISTDTQYF. The CDR3 DNA reads TGTGCCAGCAGCAAAACCTTTATAAGCACAGATACGCAGTATTTT.

Ten or more counts support this clonotype. This rearrangement joins TRBV4-1 to TRBJ2-3; no definite D call. Germline V gene sequence: CDR1 MGHRA, CDR2 YSYEKL. Trimming pared 3 bases from V and 3 bases from J, leaving 16 bases between. CDR3 length equals 16 residues. The CDR3 DNA reads TGCGCCAGCAGCCATGAGACTTCGTCTCCGACAGATACGCAGTATTTT. Its translation is CASSHETSSPTDTQYF.

The table lists this clonotype with many counts. The chain employs TRBV25-1 and TRBJ2-7; 8 bases agree with TRBD1. CDR1 is MGHDK and CDR2 is SYGVNS in the germline V gene. V was clipped by 4 bases and J by 7 bases; unmatched bases: 6. The CDR3 contains 13 residues. CDR3 loop: CASSGQGAWEQYF. DNA of the CDR3: TGTGCCAGCAGTGGCCAGGGGGCGTGGGAGCAGTACTTC.

This clonotype was observed a handful of times. This chain connects TRBV19 to TRBJ2-1, with 12 bases that match TRBD2. There are 18 residues in the CDR3. V was clipped by 0 bases and J by 2 bases; unmatched bases: 5. CDR1 and CDR2 from the germline V gene are LNHDA and SQIVND (reference sequence). This CDR3 is CASSIDRASGGAYNEQFF. DNA for the CDR3: TGTGCCAGTAGTATAGATAGGGCTAGCGGGGGGGCCTACAATGAGCAGTTCTTC.